This T cell receptor beta chain comes out of a study of blood T cell repertoires in COVID-19. In the study overall: Italy, Spain and the United States were the sources of the convalescent and acute COVID-19 samples. PBMCs, B-cell-depleted T cells, or T cells provided the cDNA or gDNA that made up the material.

Looked up from germline, CDR1 is SNHLY and CDR2 is FYNNEI. The CDR3 is 14 amino acids. Trimming stripped 4 bases from V and 7 bases from J, with 11 bases between. This clone appeared a single time. Per the original methods: Nucleated cell number was recorded as an estimate derived from reference gene primer amplification. The assay was immunoSEQ multiplex PCR, and TCRdb's table has in-frame clones only and misses some. V and J calls and clone size are copied from that table; D and trimming were computed from the DNA. The sample comprises about 320,000 clones, around 83% of which are singletons, and roughly 1.3% rests with the top ten.

The sequence was obtained from a woman aged 45-65 years with acute or convalescent COVID-19. The chain uses TRBV2 and TRBJ1-6, with D possibly being TRBD1 (6 bases). The sample comprised peripheral blood. For the CDR3, the DNA is TGTGCCAGCAGTGTTGGTCAGGGGAATTCACCCCTCCACTTT. Translated: CASSVGQGNSPLHF.